This paragraph reports one TCR beta chain. The data belong to a study of blood T cell repertoires in COVID-19. Study background: Both acute and convalescent COVID-19 samples were obtained from the United States, Italy and Spain. In each case, the material was cDNA or gDNA derived from T cells, B-cell-depleted T cells, or PBMCs.

In germline, CDR1 is SGHRS, CDR2 YFSETQ. This CDR3 is 13 amino acids long. V was pared by 1 base and J by 3 bases, with 6 bases between. How the authors handled the data: Nucleated cell number was recorded as an estimate derived from reference gene primer amplification. Libraries were prepared by immunoSEQ multiplex PCR; TCRdb keeps only in-frame clonotypes and omits some of them. V, J and clone size reflect that table, while D and trimming were determined from the DNA. The sample records about 35,000 clones, about 89% being singletons. V gene TRBV5-1 combines with J gene TRBJ2-3; D is unresolved. What was sequenced was peripheral blood. The TCR comes from a man at least 80 years old with active COVID-19. The CDR3 DNA sequence: TGCGCCAGCAGCTTGCCAGGAACAGATACGCAGTATTTT. It translates to CASSLPGTDTQYF.